These 18 T cell receptor beta chains were all obtained from the same sample, sequenced in a study of blood T cell repertoires in COVID-19. This table comes from immunoSEQ multiplex PCR, and its TCRdb copy is limited to in-frame clones, with some not included. The sample yields tens of thousands of clones, approximately 87% seen once. Sequencing used peripheral blood. The receptors shown here come from a human donor in a cohort sampled during active COVID-19.

This clone is classed as medium-sized. The chain combines TRBV20-1 with TRBJ1-1, with a weak D call TRBD1 (5 bases). Germline V gene lookup returns CDR1 DFQATT and CDR2 SNEGSKA (reference sequence). This CDR3 is built from 11 residues. The V end lost 3 bases, the J end lost 4 bases, and 6 bases lay between the germline ends. The CDR3 loop reads CSARGGTEAFF. CDR3 sequence (DNA): TGCAGTGCTAGGGGGGGCACTGAAGCTTTCTTT.

The CDR3 nucleotides read TGCAGCGCACAGTATAGCGGGGGGGCGGGCGATACGCAGTATTTT. Its protein product is CSAQYSGGAGDTQYF. This sequence joins TRBV29-1 and TRBJ2-3; TRBD2 matches 11 bases. Germline lookup yields CDR1 SQVTM and CDR2 ANQGSEA. The CDR3 consists of 15 residues. V lost 7 bases and J lost 6; bases outside the gene matches: 12.

The rearrangement joins TRBV7-2 to TRBJ2-7; the D gene is possibly TRBD2 (6 bases). V shed 3 bases and J shed 3 bases, with 9 bases lying between them. The CDR3 is made up of 13 amino acids. Germline V gives CDR1 SGHTA, CDR2 FQGNSA. The CDR3: CASSLVGGYEQYF. CDR3 DNA: TGTGCCAGCAGCTTGGTGGGGGGCTACGAGCAGTACTTC.

V is TRBV27 and J is TRBJ2-1; TRBD2 matches 10 bases. V lost 5 bases to trimming and J lost 10 bases; unmatched junction nucleotides: 5. This CDR3 has 13 amino acids. Germline V CDR1 and CDR2: MNHEY, SMNVEV (reference sequence). CDR3 DNA: TGTGCCAGCAGTCCAGGGACTAGCGACGAGCAGTTCTTC. Residues: CASSPGTSDEQFF.

The chain joins TRBV19 to TRBJ1-5; 9 bases line up with TRBD1. The CDR3 sequence is 14 residues long. Germline CDR1 reads LNHDA; CDR2 reads SQIVND (reference sequence). Germline trimming cut 6 bases from V and 2 bases from J; bases unmatched to any gene: 2. CDR3 DNA: TGTGCCAGTAGACAGGGGGCAGGCAATCAGCCCCAGCATTTT. Translating it yields CASRQGAGNQPQHF. Together with reference TRBV19 and TRBJ1-5, the CDR3 gives the full variable domain: DGGITQSPKYLFRKEGQNVTLSCEQNLNHDAMYWYRQDPGQGLRLIYYSQIVNDFQKGDIAEGYSVSREKKESFPLTVTSAQKNPTAFYLCASRQGAGNQPQHFGDGTRLSIL.

The V and J genes are TRBV19 and TRBJ1-6, with 8 positions matching TRBD1. The CDR3 extends over 13 amino acids. The V and J ends lost 10 bases and 4 bases, in that order; junction bases with no gene match: 3. CDR1 is LNHDA and CDR2 is SQIVND in the germline V gene (reference sequence). The CDR3 loop is CATGQGYNSPLHF. For the CDR3, the DNA is TGTGCCACCGGACAGGGATATAATTCACCCCTCCACTTT.

This clone was recorded a few times. The chain has TRBV5-1 and TRBJ1-2, with a tentative D call TRBD1 (5 bases). Germline V gene lookup returns CDR1 SGHRS and CDR2 YFSETQ. The CDR3 loop spans 13 amino acids. Trimming removed 7 bases at V and 4 bases at J, with 14 bases between. This CDR3 is CASPTGDSYGYTF. The CDR3, as DNA: TGCGCCAGCCCAACGGGGGATTCCTATGGCTACACCTTC. The whole variable domain, remainder taken from reference TRBV5-1 and TRBJ1-2, is KAGVTQTPRYLIKTRGQQVTLSCSPISGHRSVSWYQQTPGQGLQFLFEYFSETQRNKGNFPGRFSGRQFSNSRSEMNVSTLELGDSALYLCASPTGDSYGYTFGSGTRLTVV.

The chain is built from TRBV9 and TRBJ1-1; TRBD1 is a possible D gene (5 bases). Deletions cut 3 bases from V and 4 bases from J, with 13 bases between. CDR1 is SGDLS and CDR2 is YYNGEE in the germline V gene. The CDR3 runs 14 residues. CDR3: CASSETRGGTEAFF. In nucleotides, the CDR3 is TGTGCCAGCAGCGAGACACGCGGGGGCACTGAAGCTTTCTTT.

This chain joins TRBV28 and TRBJ2-7; D is undetermined. The length of the CDR3 is 12 residues. CDR1 and CDR2 (germline): MDHEN, SYDVKM. V was pared by 4 bases and J by 9 bases, with 13 bases between. CDR3 protein: CASSSSRVGQYF. The DNA for the CDR3 is TGTGCCAGCAGTTCCTCCCGGGTCGGGCAGTACTTC.

The chain recombines TRBV20-1 with TRBJ1-2; D remains unclear. The germline V gene encodes CDR1 DFQATT and CDR2 SNEGSKA (reference sequence). The germline V and J ends were trimmed by 6 bases and 8 bases, with 13 bases remaining between them. The CDR3 totals 11 residues. CDR3 nucleotides: TGCAGTGCCAACAGAGACCGAGGCTACACCTTC. The encoded protein is CSANRDRGYTF.

The chain is built from TRBV9 and TRBJ2-5; D is possibly TRBD2 (7 bases). The V gene's germline CDR1 is SGDLS and CDR2 YYNGEE. V lost 4 bases, J lost 4 bases, and 20 bases lay in between. This CDR3 has 16 residues. Here the CDR3 reads CASSLRSEGGAETQYF. In DNA form, the CDR3 reads TGTGCCAGCAGCTTGCGGTCAGAGGGGGGGGCAGAGACCCAGTACTTC.

V usage is TRBV5-6 and J usage is TRBJ1-1; the match to TRBD1 covers 9 bases. Losses at the gene ends were 4 bases for V and 9 bases for J; bases not matched to a gene: 7. Germline CDR1 reads SGHDT; CDR2 reads YYEEEE. The CDR3 extends over 13 amino acids. In DNA form, the CDR3 reads TGTGCCAGCAGCAGGGACAGGGCACAAAAAGCTTTCTTT. It encodes CASSRDRAQKAFF.

This chain uses TRBV4-3 with TRBJ2-2; 9 bases are a match to TRBD1. With V trimmed by 0 bases and J by 4 bases, 3 bases remained unmatched. The length of the CDR3 is 16 residues. CDR1 is LGHNA, CDR2 YSLEER, per germline. CDR3 sequence (DNA): TGCGCCAGCAGCCAAGATCACAGGGGGCTCACCGGGGAGCTGTTTTTT. It encodes CASSQDHRGLTGELFF.

This clone was seen a single time. This sequence joins TRBV9 and TRBJ2-6, with 8 bases aligning to TRBD1. J lost 2 bases, V lost 6 bases, and 4 bases had no gene match. Germline V gene lookup returns CDR1 SGDLS and CDR2 YYNGEE. The CDR3 totals 15 residues. The CDR3 reads CASTKTGAGANVLTF. CDR3 sequence (DNA): TGTGCCAGCACCAAGACAGGGGCTGGGGCCAACGTCCTGACTTTC.

This chain uses TRBV7-9 with TRBJ2-7; TRBD2 agrees at 13 bases. CDR3 length equals 13 residues. Germline V gene lookup returns CDR1 SEHNR and CDR2 FQNEAQ (reference sequence). The J segment lost 5 bases and the V segment lost 6 bases, leaving 1 base of the junction unmatched. In nucleotides, the CDR3 is TGTGCCAGCAGGGGGACTAGCGGGGACGAGCAGTACTTC. It yields the protein CASRGTSGDEQYF.

This clone was recorded only once. The chain employs TRBV19 and TRBJ1-5, with a tentative D call TRBD1 (5 bases). This CDR3 is built from 13 residues. Trimming pared 4 bases from V and 4 bases from J, leaving 8 bases between. The germline CDR1 and CDR2 sequences are LNHDA and SQIVND (reference sequence). The CDR3 protein is CASSTHRNQPQHF. The CDR3 DNA reads TGTGCCAGTAGTACCCACAGGAATCAGCCCCAGCATTTT.

The rearrangement uses TRBV3-1 (or the pseudogene TRBV3-2) and TRBJ2-5; 14 bases match TRBD2. This CDR3 is 18 amino acids long. J gave up 1 base and V 5 bases, and 9 bases lay outside the gene matches. CDR1 LGHDT and CDR2 YNNKEL come from the germline V gene (reference sequence). The CDR3 DNA reads as TGTGCCAGCAGCGGCGGGACTAGCGGGGGAGCCATCCAAGAGACCCAGTACTTC. Protein product: CASSGGTSGGAIQETQYF.

This chain joins TRBV19 and TRBJ1-5; no firm D call. Between the trimmed V and J ends, which lost 7 bases and 4 bases, there was a span of 17 bases. The CDR3 length is 15 residues. CDR1 is LNHDA and CDR2 is SQIVND in the germline V gene (reference sequence). CDR3 residues: CASIEYAGKNQPQHF. CDR3 nucleotide sequence: TGTGCCAGTATTGAGTACGCGGGAAAAAATCAGCCCCAGCATTTT.